This T cell receptor (beta chain) came from a study of blood T cells in healthy people across ages. Study as a whole: Template switching picked up about one barcoded beta molecule for each two T cells.

General observations from the study: Unsorted PBMC material precluded a definitive naive versus antigen-experienced comparison. Per million T cells, TCR beta diversity dropped roughly linearly as age increased.

CDR1 and CDR2 from the germline V gene are SGDLS and YYNGEE. This CDR3 comprises 11 residues. Trimming took off 3 bases at V and 10 bases at J, with 8 bases between the two ends. The sample holds many counts of this clonotype. No antigen is known for it. A J-beta primer mix and a sample-barcoded 5' primer were used in a second PCR of roughly 6 to 12 cycles. Tagging of each cDNA molecule was performed by a template-switch adaptor with 12 random nucleotides. Each CDR3 protein gets one entry after TCRdb re-called the 5' RACE reads with MiXCR. The sample lists under 950,000 distinct CDR3 sequences; about 20% were seen once.

J is TRBJ2-1 and V is TRBV9; maybe TRBD2 (5 bases). The clonotype originates from a man aged 70 or older in good health. The specimen sequenced was blood. CDR3 in amino acids: CASSASSEQFF. DNA of the CDR3: TGTGCCAGCAGCGCCTCTAGCGAGCAGTTCTTC.